Below are 3 T cell receptor beta chains sequenced from a single sample in a study of Tregs in tolerant kidney transplant recipients (dated by TCRdb to about 2019). Receptors were amplified or captured by the immunoSEQ multiplex PCR assay. TCRdb obtained this table from immuneACCESS and retained in-frame rearrangements with V and J assigned. These tables miss some clones; where compared with another copy, unresolved V genes account for less than half of the shortfall, and the remainder is unexplained. The sample table holds 90,000 or so clones, of which approximately 90% were seen once. Of the sample, 4.7% is held by the ten largest clones. What was sequenced was CD8+ T cells from blood. These receptors all come from a human donor in good health.

This sequence joins TRBV4-2 and TRBJ2-7; 7 bases align to TRBD1. Per the germline V gene, CDR1 is LGHNA and CDR2 is YNFKEQ. CDR3 size: 13 residues. V was pared by 4 bases and J by 2 bases, with 2 bases of the junction left unmatched. For the CDR3, the DNA is TGTGCCAGCAGCCCGGGACAGCCCTACGAGCAGTACTTC. Protein sequence: CASSPGQPYEQYF.

Comment on this clone: Other DNA sequences from this sample encode an identical CDR3 as well. V is TRBV7-9 and J is TRBJ1-5; D gene unclear. CDR3 length: 14 residues. Germline-derived CDR1 and CDR2 are SEHNR and FQNEAQ (reference sequence). V lost 0 bases, J lost 4 bases, and 7 bases lay in between. The CDR3 DNA follows: TGTGCCAGCAGCTTAGCAGGGAGGAATCAGCCCCAGCATTTT. Protein: CASSLAGRNQPQHF.

The chain combines TRBV27 with TRBJ1-1; weak D call: TRBD1 (6 bases). V lost 8 bases, J lost 3 bases, and 10 bases lay in between. The CDR3 covers 12 residues. CDR1 MNHEY and CDR2 SMNVEV come from the germline V gene (reference sequence). The CDR3 region is CASGHRDTEAFF. In nucleotides, the CDR3 is TGTGCCAGCGGACACAGGGACACTGAAGCTTTCTTT.